This T cell receptor (beta chain) was obtained from a study of cytomegalovirus exposure and HLA in healthy donors. Trimming took off 2 bases at V and 0 bases at J, with 8 bases between the two ends. The CDR3 has 15 residues. Per the germline V gene, CDR1 is KGHSH and CDR2 is LQKENI. Measured with immunoSEQ multiplex PCR; TCRdb has only the in-frame clones, and not every one. The sample shows around 220,000 clones, about 86% of them seen only once. Sequenced sample: PBMCs. The receptor was isolated from a woman aged 18-29 years in good health and CMV-seronegative. The V gene is TRBV18, the J gene TRBJ1-3; unclear D gene. The DNA for the CDR3 is TGTGCCAGCTCACCATCCTTCCCCTCTGGAAACACCATATATTTT. Translated, it gives CASSPSFPSGNTIYF.